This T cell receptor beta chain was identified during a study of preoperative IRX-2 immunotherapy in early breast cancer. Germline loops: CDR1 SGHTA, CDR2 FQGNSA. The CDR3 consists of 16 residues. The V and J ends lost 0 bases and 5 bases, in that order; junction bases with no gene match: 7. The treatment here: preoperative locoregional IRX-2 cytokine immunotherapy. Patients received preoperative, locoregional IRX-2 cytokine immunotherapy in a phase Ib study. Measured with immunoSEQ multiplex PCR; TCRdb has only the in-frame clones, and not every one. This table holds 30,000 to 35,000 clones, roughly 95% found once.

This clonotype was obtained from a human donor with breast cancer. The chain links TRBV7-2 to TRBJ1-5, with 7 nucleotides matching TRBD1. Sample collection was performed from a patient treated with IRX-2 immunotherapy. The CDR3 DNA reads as TGTGCCAGCAGCTTAGCGTATAGGACAGGAGATCAGCCCCAGCATTTT. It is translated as CASSLAYRTGDQPQHF.